Included here is one TCR beta chain sequence, with context. The antigen is not known. This record comes from a study of T cells expressing NK-cell markers. Study results and limitations: The study left the HCMV specificity of expanded NKG2C+ T cell clones unresolved.

Looked up from germline, CDR1 is SGHDT and CDR2 is YYEEEE. This CDR3 has 14 amino acids. TCRdb reanalyzed the 5' RACE reads and collapses them to one entry per CDR3 protein, without DNA. Seen in this sample are roughly 390,000 distinct CDR3 sequences; the ten most common clones hold 5.2%. Input material: blood T cells: a sorted CD56 or NKG2C T cell subset, CD4+ or CD8+ T cells, or bulk PBMC T cells (not recorded which). J is TRBJ2-7 and V is TRBV5-6; TCRdb outputs TRBD1, but without DNA this stays unchecked. The sequence derives from a man between 18 and 69 years old in good health. CDR3 sequence: CASSLGQGLYEQYF.